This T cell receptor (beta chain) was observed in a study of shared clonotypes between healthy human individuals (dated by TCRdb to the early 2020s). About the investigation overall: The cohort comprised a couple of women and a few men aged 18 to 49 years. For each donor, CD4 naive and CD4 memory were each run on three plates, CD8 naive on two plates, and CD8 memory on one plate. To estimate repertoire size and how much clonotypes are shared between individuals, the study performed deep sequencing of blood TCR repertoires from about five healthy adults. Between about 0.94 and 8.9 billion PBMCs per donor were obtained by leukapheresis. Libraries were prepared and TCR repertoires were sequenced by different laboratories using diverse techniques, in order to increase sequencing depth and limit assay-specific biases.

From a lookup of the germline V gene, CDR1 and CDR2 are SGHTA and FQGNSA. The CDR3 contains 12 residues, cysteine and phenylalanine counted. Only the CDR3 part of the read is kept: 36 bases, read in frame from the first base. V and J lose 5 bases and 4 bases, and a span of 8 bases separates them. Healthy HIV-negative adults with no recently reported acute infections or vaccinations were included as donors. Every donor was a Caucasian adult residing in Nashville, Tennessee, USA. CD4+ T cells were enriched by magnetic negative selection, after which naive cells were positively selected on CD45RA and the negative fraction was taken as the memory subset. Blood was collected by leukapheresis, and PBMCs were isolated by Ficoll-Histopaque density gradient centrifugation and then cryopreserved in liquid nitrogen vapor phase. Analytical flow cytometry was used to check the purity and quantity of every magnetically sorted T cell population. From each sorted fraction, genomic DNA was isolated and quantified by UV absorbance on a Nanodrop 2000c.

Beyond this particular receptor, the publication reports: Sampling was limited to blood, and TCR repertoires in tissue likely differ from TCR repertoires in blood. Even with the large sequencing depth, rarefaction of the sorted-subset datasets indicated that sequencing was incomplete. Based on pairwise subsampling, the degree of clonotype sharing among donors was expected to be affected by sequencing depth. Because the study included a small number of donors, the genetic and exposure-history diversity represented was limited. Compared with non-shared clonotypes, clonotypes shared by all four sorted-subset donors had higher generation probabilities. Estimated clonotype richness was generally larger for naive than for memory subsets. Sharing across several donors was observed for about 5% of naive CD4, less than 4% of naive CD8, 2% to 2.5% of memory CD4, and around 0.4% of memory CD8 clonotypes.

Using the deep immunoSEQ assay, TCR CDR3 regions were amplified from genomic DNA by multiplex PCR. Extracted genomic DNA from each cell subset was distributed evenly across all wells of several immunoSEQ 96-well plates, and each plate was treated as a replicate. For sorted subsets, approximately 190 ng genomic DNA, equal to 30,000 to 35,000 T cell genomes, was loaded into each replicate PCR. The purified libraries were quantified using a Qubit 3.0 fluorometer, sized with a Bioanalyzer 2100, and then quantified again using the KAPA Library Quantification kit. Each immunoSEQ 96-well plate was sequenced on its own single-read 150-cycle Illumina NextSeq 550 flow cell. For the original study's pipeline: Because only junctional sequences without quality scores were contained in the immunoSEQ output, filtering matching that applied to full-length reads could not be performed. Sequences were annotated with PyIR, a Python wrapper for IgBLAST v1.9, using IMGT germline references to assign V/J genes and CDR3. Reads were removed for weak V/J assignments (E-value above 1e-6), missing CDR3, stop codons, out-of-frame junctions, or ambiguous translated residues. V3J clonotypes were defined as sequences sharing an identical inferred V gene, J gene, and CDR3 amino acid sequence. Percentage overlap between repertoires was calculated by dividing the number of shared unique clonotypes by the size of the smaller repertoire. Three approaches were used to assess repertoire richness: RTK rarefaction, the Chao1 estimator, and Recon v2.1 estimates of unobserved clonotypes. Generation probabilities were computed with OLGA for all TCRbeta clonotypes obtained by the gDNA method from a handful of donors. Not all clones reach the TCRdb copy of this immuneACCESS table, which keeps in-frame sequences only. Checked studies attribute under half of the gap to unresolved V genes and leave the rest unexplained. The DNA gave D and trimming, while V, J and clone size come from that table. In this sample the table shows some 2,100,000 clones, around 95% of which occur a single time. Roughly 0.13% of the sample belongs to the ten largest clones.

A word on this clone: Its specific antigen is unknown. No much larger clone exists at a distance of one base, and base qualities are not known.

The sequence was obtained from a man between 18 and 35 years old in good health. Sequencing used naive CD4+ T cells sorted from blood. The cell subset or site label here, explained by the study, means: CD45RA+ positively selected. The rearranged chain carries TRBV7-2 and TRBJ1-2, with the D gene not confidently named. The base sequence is TGTGCCAGCAGCCCCCCAGCCTATGGCTACACCTTC. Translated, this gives CASSPPAYGYTF.